This T cell receptor beta chain appears in the sequencing data of a study of Ad26.COV2.S vaccination and SARS-CoV-2 variants. Treatment: about 20 received Ad26.COV2.S at low or high dose, single or two shots; roughly five received placebo; per-sample allocation not given. The samples were gathered on day 63 after the first injection of vaccine or placebo. This clone was counted a few times. Sequencing used immunoSEQ multiplex PCR; TCRdb keeps in-frame clones, though not all of them. The sample has some 410,000 clones, approximately 90% seen once. The receptor's source is a person aged 18-65 years who received the Ad26.COV2.S COVID-19 vaccine or a placebo. Source: peripheral blood, taken in a trial of Ad26.COV2.S vaccine versus placebo.

The CDR3 spells CATSRVRSTGELFF. The CDR3 coding sequence is TGTGCCACCAGCAGAGTGAGGAGCACCGGGGAGCTGTTTTTT. The V gene is TRBV15, the J gene TRBJ2-2; D gene ambiguous. This CDR3 contains 14 residues. Germline CDR1 is LNHNV and CDR2 is YYDKDF (reference sequence). V lost 1 base and J 4 bases, leaving 7 bases between the germline ends.